This T cell receptor beta chain was documented in a study of shared clonotypes between healthy human individuals. The study, taken as a whole, reports: Clonotype sharing among donors was expected to depend on sequencing depth. Of the naive CD4 clonotypes, around 4.8% were shared across a few donors. Lower generation probabilities were found for non-shared clonotypes than for those shared by all four donors.

For every subset, genomic DNA was evenly distributed across several immunoSEQ plates. TCRdb keeps only in-frame clones here, not all; method: immunoSEQ multiplex PCR. The sample comprises a few million clones, over 85% of which are singletons, and around 0.14% rests with the top ten. Germline assignment: CDR1 MDHEN and CDR2 SYDVKM. V lost 6 bases and J 1 base, leaving 15 bases between the germline ends. The CDR3 loop spans 16 amino acids. Points on this clone: The antigen is unknown.

This sequence originates from a man aged 18 to 35 in good health. J is TRBJ2-2 and V is TRBV28; TRBD2 might be the D (6 bases). The sample was naive CD4+ T cells sorted from blood. Subset of the sample: CD45RA+ positively selected. CDR3 region: CASSNRGKVNTGELFF. The CDR3 DNA reads as TGTGCCAGCAGCAATCGGGGGAAAGTGAACACCGGGGAGCTGTTTTTT.